What follows is one T cell receptor (beta chain) and its context. CDR3 length equals 14 residues. Deletions cut 1 base from V and 3 bases from J, with 10 bases between. Germline V gene lookup returns CDR1 WSHSY and CDR2 SAAADI. The assay was immunoSEQ multiplex PCR, and TCRdb's table has in-frame clones only and misses some. The data contain approximately 92,000 clones, 85% to 95% of them singletons. This record comes from a study of technical replicates of blood from a few donors. Sequencing was done on a sample of T cells isolated from PBMCs. The rearrangement uses TRBV10-2 and TRBJ2-7, with D possibly TRBD1 on 6 matching bases. This receptor was taken from a human donor in good health. In DNA form, the CDR3 reads TGCGCCAGCAGTGAGTTAGGGGGATTCTACGAGCAGTACTTC. This gives the protein CASSELGGFYEQYF.